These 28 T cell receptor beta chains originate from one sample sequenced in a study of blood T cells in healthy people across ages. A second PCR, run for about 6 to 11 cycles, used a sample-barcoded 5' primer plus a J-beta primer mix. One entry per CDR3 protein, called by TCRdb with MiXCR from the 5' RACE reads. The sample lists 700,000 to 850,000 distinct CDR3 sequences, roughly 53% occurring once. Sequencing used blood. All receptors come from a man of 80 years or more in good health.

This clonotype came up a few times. The CDR3 DNA sequence: TGTGCCAGCAGTTACGGGGAGGAGAACACTGAAGCTTTCTTT. This sequence encodes CASSYGEENTEAFF. The chain couples TRBV6-5 to TRBJ1-1, with unresolved D. The CDR3 is made up of 14 amino acids. Trimming removed 2 bases from V and 1 base from J, with 8 bases in between. CDR1 is MNHEY, CDR2 SVGAGI, per germline.

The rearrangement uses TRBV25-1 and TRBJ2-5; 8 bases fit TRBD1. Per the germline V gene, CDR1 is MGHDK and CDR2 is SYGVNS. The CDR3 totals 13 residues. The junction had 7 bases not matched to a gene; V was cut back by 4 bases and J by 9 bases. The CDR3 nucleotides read TGTGCCAGCAGTGCGGCGGACAGGGTACCCCAGTACTTC. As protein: CASSAADRVPQYF.

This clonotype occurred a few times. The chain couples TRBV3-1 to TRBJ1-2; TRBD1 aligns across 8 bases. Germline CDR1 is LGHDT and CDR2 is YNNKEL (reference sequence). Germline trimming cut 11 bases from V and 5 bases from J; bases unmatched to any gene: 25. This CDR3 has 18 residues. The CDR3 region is CAALTRGALTGVGYGYTF. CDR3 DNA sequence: TGTGCCGCCCTCACAAGGGGGGCGTTGACAGGGGTAGGATATGGCTACACCTTC.

DNA for the CDR3: TGCAGCGTTTCTGGGCCCCGCGGGGAAAAACTGTTTTTT. Protein product: CSVSGPRGEKLFF. The chain couples TRBV29-1 to TRBJ1-4; D unresolved. Germline assignment: CDR1 SQVTM and CDR2 ANQGSEA. This CDR3 contains 13 residues. V was trimmed by 5 bases and J by 8 bases, leaving 15 bases between them.

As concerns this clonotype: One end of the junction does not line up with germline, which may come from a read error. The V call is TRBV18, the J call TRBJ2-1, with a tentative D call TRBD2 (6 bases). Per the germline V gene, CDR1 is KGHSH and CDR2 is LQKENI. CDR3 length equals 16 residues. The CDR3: CTSSPTVQRVPDEQFF. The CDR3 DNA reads TGTACCAGCTCACCTACGGTCCAGCGGGTGCCCGATGAGCAGTTCTTC.

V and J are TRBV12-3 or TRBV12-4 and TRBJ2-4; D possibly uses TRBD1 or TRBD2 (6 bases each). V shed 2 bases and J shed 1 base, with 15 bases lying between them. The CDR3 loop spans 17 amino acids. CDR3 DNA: TGTGCCAGCAGTTTATCGTCGGGGGCCCGCGCCAAAAACATTCAGTACTTC. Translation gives CASSLSSGARAKNIQYF.

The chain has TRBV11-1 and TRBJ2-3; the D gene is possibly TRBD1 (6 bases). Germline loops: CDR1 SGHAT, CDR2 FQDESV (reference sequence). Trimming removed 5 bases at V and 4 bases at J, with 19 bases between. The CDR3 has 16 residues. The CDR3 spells CASSPLDSLGADTQYF. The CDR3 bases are TGTGCCAGCAGCCCGCTGGACAGCCTCGGGGCAGATACGCAGTATTTT. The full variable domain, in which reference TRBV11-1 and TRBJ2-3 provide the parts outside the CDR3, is EAEVAQSPRYKITEKSQAVAFWCDPISGHATLYWYRQILGQGPELLVQFQDESVVDDSQLPKDRFSAERLKGVDSTLKIQPAELGDSAMYLCASSPLDSLGADTQYFGPGTRLTVL.

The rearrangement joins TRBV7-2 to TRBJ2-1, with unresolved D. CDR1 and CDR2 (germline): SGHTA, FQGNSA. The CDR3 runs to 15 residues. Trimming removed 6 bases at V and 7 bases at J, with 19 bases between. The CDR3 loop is CASRSGPQVMNEQFF. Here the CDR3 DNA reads TGTGCCAGCAGATCCGGACCCCAGGTTATGAATGAGCAGTTCTTC.

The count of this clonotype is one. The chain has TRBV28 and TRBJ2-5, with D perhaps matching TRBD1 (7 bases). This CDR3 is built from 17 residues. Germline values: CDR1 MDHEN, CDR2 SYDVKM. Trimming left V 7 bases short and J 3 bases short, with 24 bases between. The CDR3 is CASTLTPGGSKKETQYF. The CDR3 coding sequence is TGTGCCAGCACTCTTACCCCAGGGGGGAGCAAAAAAGAGACCCAGTACTTC.

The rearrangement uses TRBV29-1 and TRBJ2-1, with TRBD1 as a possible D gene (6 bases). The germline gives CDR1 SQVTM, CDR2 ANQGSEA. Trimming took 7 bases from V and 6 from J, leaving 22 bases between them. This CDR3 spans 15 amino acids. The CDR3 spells CSAHGEGDARNEQFF. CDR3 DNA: TGCAGCGCCCATGGCGAGGGGGACGCGCGCAATGAGCAGTTCTTC.

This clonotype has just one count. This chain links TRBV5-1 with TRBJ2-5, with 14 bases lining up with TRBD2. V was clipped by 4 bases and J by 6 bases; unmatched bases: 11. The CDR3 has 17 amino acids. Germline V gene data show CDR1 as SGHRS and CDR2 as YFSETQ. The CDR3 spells CASSPEGLAGERKTQYF. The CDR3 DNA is TGCGCCAGCAGCCCCGAGGGACTAGCGGGAGAAAGAAAGACCCAGTACTTC.

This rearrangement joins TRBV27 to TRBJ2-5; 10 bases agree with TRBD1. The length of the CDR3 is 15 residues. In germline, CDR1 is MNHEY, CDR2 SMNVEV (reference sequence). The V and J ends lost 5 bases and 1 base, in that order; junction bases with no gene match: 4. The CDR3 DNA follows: TGTGCCAGCAGTGTGGGACAGGGGAGCCAAGAGACCCAGTACTTC. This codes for CASSVGQGSQETQYF.

CDR3 protein: CATSRDRGLKLNNSPLHF. CDR3 sequence (DNA): TGTGCCACCAGCAGAGACAGGGGGCTTAAACTCAATAATTCACCCCTCCACTTT. The rearrangement uses TRBV15 and TRBJ1-6; 8 bases fit TRBD1. V lost 0 bases and J lost 5; bases outside the gene matches: 9. The CDR3 runs 18 residues. Germline V lookup: CDR1 LNHNV, CDR2 YYDKDF (reference sequence).

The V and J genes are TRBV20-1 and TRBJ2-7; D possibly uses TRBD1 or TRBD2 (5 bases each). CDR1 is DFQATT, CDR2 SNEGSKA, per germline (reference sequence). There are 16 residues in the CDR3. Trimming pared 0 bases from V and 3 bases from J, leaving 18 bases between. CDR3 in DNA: TGCAGTGCTAGAGATCAGAAGGTGGGACCAAACTACGAGCAGTACTTC. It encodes CSARDQKVGPNYEQYF.

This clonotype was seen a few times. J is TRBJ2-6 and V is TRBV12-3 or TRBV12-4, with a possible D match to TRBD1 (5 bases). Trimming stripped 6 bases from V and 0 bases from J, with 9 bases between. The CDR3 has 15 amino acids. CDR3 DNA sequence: TGTGCCAGCAGAGCGACAGCCTCTGGGGCCAACGTCCTGACTTTC. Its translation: CASRATASGANVLTF.

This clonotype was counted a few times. The CDR3: CASSFSGSRRNNEQFF. For the CDR3, the DNA is TGTGCCAGCAGTTTTAGCGGGAGCCGGAGAAACAATGAGCAGTTCTTC. The J gene is TRBJ2-1, the V gene TRBV12-3 or TRBV12-4; 9 bases match TRBD2. With V trimmed by 3 bases and J by 5 bases, 8 bases remained unmatched. The CDR3 loop spans 16 amino acids.

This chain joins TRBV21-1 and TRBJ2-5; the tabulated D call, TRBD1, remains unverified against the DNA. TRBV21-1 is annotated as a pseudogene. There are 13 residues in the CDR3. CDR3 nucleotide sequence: TGTGCCAGTATTACAGGGACTCCGGGGGAGCAGTACTTC. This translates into CASITGTPGEQYF.

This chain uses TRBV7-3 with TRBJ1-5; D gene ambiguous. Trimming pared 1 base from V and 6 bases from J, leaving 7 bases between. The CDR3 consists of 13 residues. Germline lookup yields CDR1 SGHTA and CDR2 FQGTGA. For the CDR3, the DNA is TGTGCCAGCAGCTTAAGGGCAGGTCAGCCCCAGCATTTT. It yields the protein CASSLRAGQPQHF.

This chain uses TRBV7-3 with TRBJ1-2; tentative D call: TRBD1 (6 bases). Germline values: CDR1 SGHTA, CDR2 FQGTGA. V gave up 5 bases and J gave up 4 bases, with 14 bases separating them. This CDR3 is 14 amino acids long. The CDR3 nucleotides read TGTGCCAGCAGCGTAATGGGGGCAGGCTATGGCTACACCTTC. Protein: CASSVMGAGYGYTF. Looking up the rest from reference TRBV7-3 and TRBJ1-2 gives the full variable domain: GAGVSQTPSNKVTEKGKYVELRCDPISGHTALYWYRQSLGQGPEFLIYFQGTGAADDSGLPNDRFFAVRPEGSVSTLKIQRTERGDSAVYLCASSVMGAGYGYTFGSGTRLTVV.

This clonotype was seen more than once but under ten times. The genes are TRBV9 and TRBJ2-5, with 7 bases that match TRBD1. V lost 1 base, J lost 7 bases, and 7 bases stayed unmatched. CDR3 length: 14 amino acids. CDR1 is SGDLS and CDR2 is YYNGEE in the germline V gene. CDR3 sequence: CASSVSTSGGTQYF. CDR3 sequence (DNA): TGTGCCAGCAGCGTATCTACTTCAGGGGGGACCCAGTACTTC. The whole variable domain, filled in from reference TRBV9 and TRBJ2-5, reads DSGVTQTPKHLITATGQRVTLRCSPRSGDLSVYWYQQSLDQGLQFLIQYYNGEERAKGNILERFSAQQFPDLHSELNLSSLELGDSALYFCASSVSTSGGTQYFGPGTRLLVL.

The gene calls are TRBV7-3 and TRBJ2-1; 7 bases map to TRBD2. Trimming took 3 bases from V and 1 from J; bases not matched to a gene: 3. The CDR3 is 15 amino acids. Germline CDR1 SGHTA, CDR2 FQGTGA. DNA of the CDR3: TGTGCCAGCAGCTTCGCGGGAGTATCCTACAATGAGCAGTTCTTC. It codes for CASSFAGVSYNEQFF.

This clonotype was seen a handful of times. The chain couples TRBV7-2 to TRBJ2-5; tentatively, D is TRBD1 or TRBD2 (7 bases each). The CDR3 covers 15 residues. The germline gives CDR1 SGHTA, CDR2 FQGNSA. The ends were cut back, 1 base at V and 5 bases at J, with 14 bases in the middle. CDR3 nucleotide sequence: TGTGCCAGCAGCTTAGGAGGGGGCGGGGGCGAGACCCAGTACTTC. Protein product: CASSLGGGGGETQYF.

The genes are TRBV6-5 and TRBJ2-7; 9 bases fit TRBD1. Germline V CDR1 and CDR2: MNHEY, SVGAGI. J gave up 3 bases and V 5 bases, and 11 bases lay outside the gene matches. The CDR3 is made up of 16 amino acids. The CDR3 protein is CASSRRRSGQGYEQYF. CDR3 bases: TGTGCCAGCAGTCGGCGAAGATCGGGACAGGGCTACGAGCAGTACTTC.

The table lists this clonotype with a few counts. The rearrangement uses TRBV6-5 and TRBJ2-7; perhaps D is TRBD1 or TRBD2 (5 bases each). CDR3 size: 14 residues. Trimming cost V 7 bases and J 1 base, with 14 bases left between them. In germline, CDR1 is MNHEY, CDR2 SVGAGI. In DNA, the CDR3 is TGTGCCAGCACGGCCGGGACGAGGTCCTACGAGCAGTACTTC. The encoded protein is CASTAGTRSYEQYF.

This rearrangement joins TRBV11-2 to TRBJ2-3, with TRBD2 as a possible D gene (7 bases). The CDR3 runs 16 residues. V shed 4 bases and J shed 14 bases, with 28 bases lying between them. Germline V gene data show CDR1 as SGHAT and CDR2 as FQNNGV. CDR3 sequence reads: CASSSAGAKWHRYAYF. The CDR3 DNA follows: TGTGCCAGCAGCTCCGCGGGGGCGAAGTGGCACAGATACGCGTATTTT.

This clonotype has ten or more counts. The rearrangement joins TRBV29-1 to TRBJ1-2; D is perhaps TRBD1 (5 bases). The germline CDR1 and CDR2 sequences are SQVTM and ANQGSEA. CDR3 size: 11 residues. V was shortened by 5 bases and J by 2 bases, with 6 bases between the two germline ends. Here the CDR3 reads CSVTGNYGYTF. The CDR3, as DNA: TGCAGCGTTACAGGAAACTATGGCTACACCTTC.

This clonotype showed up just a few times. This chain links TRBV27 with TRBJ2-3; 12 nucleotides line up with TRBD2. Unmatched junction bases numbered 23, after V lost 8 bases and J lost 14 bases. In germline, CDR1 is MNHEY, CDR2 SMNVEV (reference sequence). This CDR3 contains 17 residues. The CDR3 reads CASALASGRARLEYAYF. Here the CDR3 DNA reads TGTGCCAGCGCTCTGGCTAGCGGGAGGGCCCGGCTTGAATACGCGTATTTT.

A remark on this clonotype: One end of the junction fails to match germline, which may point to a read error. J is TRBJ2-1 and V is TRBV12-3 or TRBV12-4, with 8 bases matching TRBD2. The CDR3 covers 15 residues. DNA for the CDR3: TGTGCCAGCATCCTCAGCGGGAGCTCCTACAATGTGCAGTTCTTC. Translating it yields CASILSGSSYNVQFF.